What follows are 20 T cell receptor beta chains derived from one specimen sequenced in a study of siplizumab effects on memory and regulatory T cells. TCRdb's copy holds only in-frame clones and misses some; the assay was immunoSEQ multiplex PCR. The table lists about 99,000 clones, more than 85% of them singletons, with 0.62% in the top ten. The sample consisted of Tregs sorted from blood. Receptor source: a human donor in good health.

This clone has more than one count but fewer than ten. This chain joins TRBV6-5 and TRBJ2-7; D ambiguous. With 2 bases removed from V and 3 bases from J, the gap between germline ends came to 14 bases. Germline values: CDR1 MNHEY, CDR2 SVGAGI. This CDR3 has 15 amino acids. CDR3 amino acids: CASSYNGFGNYEQYF. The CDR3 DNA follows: TGTGCCAGCAGTTACAATGGATTCGGAAACTACGAGCAGTACTTC.

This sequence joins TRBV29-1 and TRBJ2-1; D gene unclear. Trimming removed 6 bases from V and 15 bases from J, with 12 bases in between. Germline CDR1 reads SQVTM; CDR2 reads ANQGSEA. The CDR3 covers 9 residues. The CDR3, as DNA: TGCAGCGTGGCCGGGCCCCCGTTCTTC. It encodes CSVAGPPFF.

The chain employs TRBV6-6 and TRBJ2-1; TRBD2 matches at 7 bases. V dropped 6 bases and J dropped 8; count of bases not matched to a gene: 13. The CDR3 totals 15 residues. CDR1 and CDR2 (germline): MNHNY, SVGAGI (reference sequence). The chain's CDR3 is CASRFGRGGGDEQFF. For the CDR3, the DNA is TGTGCCAGCAGGTTCGGGCGCGGGGGTGGCGATGAGCAGTTCTTC.

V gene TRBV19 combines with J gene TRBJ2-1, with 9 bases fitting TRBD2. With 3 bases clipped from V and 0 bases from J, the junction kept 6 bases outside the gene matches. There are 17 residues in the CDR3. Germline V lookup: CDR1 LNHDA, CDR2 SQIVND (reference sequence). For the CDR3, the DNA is TGTGCCAGTAGTATTCACCTAGCGGGGAGCTCCTACAATGAGCAGTTCTTC. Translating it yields CASSIHLAGSSYNEQFF.

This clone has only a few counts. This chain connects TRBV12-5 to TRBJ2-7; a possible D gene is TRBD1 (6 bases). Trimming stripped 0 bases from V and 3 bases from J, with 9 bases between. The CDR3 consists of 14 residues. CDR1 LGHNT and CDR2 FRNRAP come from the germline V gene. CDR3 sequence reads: CASGLVAGVYEQYF. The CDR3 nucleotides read TGTGCTAGTGGTTTGGTCGCAGGGGTCTACGAGCAGTACTTC. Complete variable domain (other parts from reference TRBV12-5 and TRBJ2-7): DARVTQTPRHKVTEMGQEVTMRCQPILGHNTVFWYRQTMMQGLELLAYFRNRAPLDDSGMPKDRFSAEMPDATLATLKIQPSEPRDSAVYFCASGLVAGVYEQYFGPGTRLTVT.

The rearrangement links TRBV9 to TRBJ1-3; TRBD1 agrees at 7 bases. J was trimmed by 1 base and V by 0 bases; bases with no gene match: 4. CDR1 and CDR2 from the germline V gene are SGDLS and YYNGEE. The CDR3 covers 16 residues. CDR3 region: CASSVGRGRSGNTIYF. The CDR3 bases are TGTGCCAGCAGCGTAGGCAGGGGGAGGTCTGGAAACACCATATATTTT.

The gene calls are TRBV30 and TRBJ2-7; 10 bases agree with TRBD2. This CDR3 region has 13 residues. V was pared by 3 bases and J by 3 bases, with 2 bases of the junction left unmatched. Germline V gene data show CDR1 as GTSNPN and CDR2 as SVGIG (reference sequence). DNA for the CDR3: TGTGCCTGGAGCCCTAGCGGGAGCTACGAGCAGTACTTC. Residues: CAWSPSGSYEQYF. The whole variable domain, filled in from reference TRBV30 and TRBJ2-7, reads SQTIHQWPATLVQPVGSPLSLECTVEGTSNPNLYWYRQAAGRGLQLLFYSVGIGQISSEVPQNLSASRPQDRQFILSSKKLLLSDSGFYLCAWSPSGSYEQYFGPGTRLTVT.

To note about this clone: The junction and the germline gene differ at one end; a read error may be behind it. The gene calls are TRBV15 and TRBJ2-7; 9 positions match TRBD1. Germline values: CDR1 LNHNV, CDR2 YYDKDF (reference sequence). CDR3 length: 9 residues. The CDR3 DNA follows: TGTGCCACCTGGGGACAGGGTGACTTC. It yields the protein CATWGQGDF.

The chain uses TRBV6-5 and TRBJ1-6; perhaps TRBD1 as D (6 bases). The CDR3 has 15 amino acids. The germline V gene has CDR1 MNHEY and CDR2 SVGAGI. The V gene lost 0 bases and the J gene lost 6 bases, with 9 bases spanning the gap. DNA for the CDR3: TGTGCCAGCAGTTACTCGGGGACAACTAATTCACCCCTCCACTTT. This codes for CASSYSGTTNSPLHF.

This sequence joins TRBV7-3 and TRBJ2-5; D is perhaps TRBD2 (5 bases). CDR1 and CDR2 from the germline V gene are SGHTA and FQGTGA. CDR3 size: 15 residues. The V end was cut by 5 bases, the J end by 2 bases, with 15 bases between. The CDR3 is CASSPGLGPQETQYF. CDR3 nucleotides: TGTGCCAGCAGCCCTGGACTCGGTCCGCAAGAGACCCAGTACTTC. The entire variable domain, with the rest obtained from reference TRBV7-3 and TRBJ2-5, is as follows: GAGVSQTPSNKVTEKGKYVELRCDPISGHTALYWYRQSLGQGPEFLIYFQGTGAADDSGLPNDRFFAVRPEGSVSTLKIQRTERGDSAVYLCASSPGLGPQETQYFGPGTRLLVL.

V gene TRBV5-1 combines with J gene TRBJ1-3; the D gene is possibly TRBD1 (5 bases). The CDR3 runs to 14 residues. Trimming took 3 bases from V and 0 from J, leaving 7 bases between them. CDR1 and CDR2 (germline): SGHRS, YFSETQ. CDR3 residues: CASSSDNSGNTIYF. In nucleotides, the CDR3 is TGCGCCAGCAGCTCGGACAACTCTGGAAACACCATATATTTT.

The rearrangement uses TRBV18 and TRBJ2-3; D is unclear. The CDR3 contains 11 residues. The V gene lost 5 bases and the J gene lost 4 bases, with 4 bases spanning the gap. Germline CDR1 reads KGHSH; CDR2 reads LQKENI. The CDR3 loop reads CASSVPDTQYF. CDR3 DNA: TGTGCCAGCTCAGTCCCAGATACGCAGTATTTT.

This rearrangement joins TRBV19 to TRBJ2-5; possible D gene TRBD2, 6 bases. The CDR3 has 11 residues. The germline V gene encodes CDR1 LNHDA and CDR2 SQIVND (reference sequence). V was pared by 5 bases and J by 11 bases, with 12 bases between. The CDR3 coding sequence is TGTGCCAGTAGTGGTTGGGACTGGCAGTACTTC. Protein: CASSGWDWQYF.

This CDR3 is CASSVEGGPRAGELFF. In DNA form, the CDR3 reads TGTGCCAGCAGCGTAGAAGGCGGACCAAGGGCCGGGGAGCTGTTTTTT. The genes are TRBV9 and TRBJ2-2; D unresolved. V was trimmed by 0 bases and J by 6 bases, leaving 15 bases between them. This CDR3 spans 16 amino acids. Germline V gene data show CDR1 as SGDLS and CDR2 as YYNGEE.

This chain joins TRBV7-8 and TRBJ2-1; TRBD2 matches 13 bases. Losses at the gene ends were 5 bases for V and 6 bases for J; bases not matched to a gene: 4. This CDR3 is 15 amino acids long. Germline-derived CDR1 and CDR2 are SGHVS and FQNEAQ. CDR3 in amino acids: CASSPGTSGTNEQFF. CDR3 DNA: TGTGCCAGCAGCCCCGGGACTAGCGGGACCAATGAGCAGTTCTTC. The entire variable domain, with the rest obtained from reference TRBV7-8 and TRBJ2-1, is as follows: GAGVSQSPRYKVAKRGQDVALRCDPISGHVSLFWYQQALGQGPEFLTYFQNEAQLDKSGLPSDRFFAERPEGSVSTLKIQRTQQEDSAVYLCASSPGTSGTNEQFFGPGTRLTVL.

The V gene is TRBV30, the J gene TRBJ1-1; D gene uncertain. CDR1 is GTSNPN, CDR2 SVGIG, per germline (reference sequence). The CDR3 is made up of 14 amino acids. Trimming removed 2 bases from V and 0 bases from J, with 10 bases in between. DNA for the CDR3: TGTGCCTGGAGTAGCGGACCGATGAACACTGAAGCTTTCTTT. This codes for CAWSSGPMNTEAFF.

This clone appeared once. CDR3 coding DNA: TGTGCCAGCAGTGAACTGAGGAGGGGTCCATTCAACTATGGCTACACCTTC. Protein: CASSELRRGPFNYGYTF. This chain connects TRBV2 to TRBJ1-2; maybe TRBD1 (5 bases). The CDR3 totals 17 residues. V dropped 2 bases and J dropped 2 bases, with 18 bases sitting between them. The V gene's germline CDR1 is SNHLY and CDR2 FYNNEI.

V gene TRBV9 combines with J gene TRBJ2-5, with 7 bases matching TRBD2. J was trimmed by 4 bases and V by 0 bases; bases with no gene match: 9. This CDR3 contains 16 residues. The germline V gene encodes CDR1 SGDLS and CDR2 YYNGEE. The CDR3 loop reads CASSVGEGGPPETQYF. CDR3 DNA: TGTGCCAGCAGCGTAGGTGAGGGAGGGCCCCCAGAGACCCAGTACTTC.

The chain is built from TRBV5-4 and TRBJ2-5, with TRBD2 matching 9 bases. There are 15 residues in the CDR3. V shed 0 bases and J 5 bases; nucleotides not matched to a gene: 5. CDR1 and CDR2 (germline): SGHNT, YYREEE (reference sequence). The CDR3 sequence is CASSLGGTSRETQYF. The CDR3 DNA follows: TGTGCCAGCAGCTTGGGCGGGACTAGCCGGGAGACCCAGTACTTC. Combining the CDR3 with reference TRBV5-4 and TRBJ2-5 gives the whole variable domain ETGVTQSPTHLIKTRGQQVTLRCSSQSGHNTVSWYQQALGQGPQFIFQYYREEENGRGNFPPRFSGLQFPNYSSELNVNALELDDSALYLCASSLGGTSRETQYFGPGTRLLVL.

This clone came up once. CDR3 in amino acids: CASSPENRGRAFF. The CDR3 nucleotides are TGCGCCAGCAGCCCCGAAAACAGGGGACGAGCTTTCTTT. The chain carries TRBV5-1 and TRBJ1-1; 7 positions agree with TRBD1. V lost 4 bases to trimming and J lost 10 bases; unmatched junction nucleotides: 10. Germline-derived CDR1 and CDR2 are SGHRS and YFSETQ. The CDR3 loop spans 13 amino acids.